This T cell receptor (beta chain) emerged from a study of blood T cell repertoires in COVID-19. Across the study: Some COVID-19 samples were acute and others convalescent; all came from the United States, Italy and Spain. PBMCs, B-cell-depleted T cells, or T cells were the source of the cDNA or gDNA that made up the material.

Original analysis: Amplified reference gene primers provided the basis for estimating nucleated cell counts. Method: immunoSEQ multiplex PCR; TCRdb's copy keeps in-frame clones and lacks some. The V and J calls and clone size come from that table; D and trimming were worked out from the DNA. Of fewer than 110,000 clones detected, 87% appear once; the ten largest clones hold under 4%. The V and J ends lost 6 bases and 2 bases respectively, with 23 bases between them. This CDR3 region has 17 residues. Germline lookup yields CDR1 SGHTS and CDR2 YDEGEE. V gene TRBV5-8 combines with J gene TRBJ1-2; maybe TRBD1 (5 bases). The sample consisted of peripheral blood. This TCR was sampled from a man aged 50-59 years in a cohort sampled during active COVID-19. The chain's CDR3 is CASNGGDGDLGNYGYTF. In DNA, the CDR3 is TGTGCCAGCAACGGGGGGGACGGCGACTTGGGGAACTATGGCTACACCTTC.